Below, 24 T cell receptor beta chains from the same sample are listed, as sequenced in a study of cytomegalovirus exposure and HLA in healthy donors. Primers included in the PCR were 60 Vbeta and 13 Jbeta primers. Profiling relied on immunoSEQ multiplex PCR, and the TCRdb table lists in-frame clones only, not all of them. The repertoire holds some 78,000 clones, with roughly 72% as singletons. Sequencing used PBMCs. Receptors originate from a man aged 40-50 years in good health and CMV-seropositive.

This chain uses TRBV11-2 with TRBJ2-7, with D hard to call. The CDR3 loop spans 14 amino acids. From germline, CDR1 is SGHAT and CDR2 FQNNGV. V lost 5 bases and J lost 7, with 18 bases in between. For the CDR3, the DNA is TGTGCCAGCAGCCCCAACCGGCACCGCGGAGAGCAGTACTTC. It yields the protein CASSPNRHRGEQYF.

This chain connects TRBV4-2 to TRBJ2-5; TRBD2 might be the D (6 bases). Looked up from germline, CDR1 is LGHNA and CDR2 is YNFKEQ. The CDR3 sequence is 16 residues long. With 0 bases removed from V and 5 bases from J, the gap between germline ends came to 16 bases. CDR3 sequence reads: CASSQDYRHGSETQYF. The CDR3 nucleotides are TGTGCCAGCAGCCAAGATTACCGCCACGGGAGCGAGACCCAGTACTTC.

This clone was seen just once. The chain uses TRBV10-2 and TRBJ1-2; TRBD1 aligns across 9 bases. CDR3 length equals 13 residues. The germline V gene encodes CDR1 WSHSY and CDR2 SAAADI. Germline trimming cut 4 bases from V and 6 bases from J; bases unmatched to any gene: 3. The CDR3 spells CASSGGTGNGYTF. CDR3 nucleotides: TGCGCCAGCAGTGGTGGGACAGGGAATGGCTACACCTTC.

The chain links TRBV5-1 to TRBJ2-7, with 8 positions matching TRBD1. Germline CDR1 is SGHRS and CDR2 is YFSETQ. The trim removed 0 bases at V and 5 bases at J, leaving 4 bases unmatched. The CDR3 has 14 amino acids. The CDR3 region has the DNA TGCGCCAGCAGCTTGGGACAGGGGCGAGACGAGCAGTACTTC. It encodes CASSLGQGRDEQYF.

The chain is built from TRBV29-1 and TRBJ2-5; the match to TRBD2 covers 10 bases. Unmatched junction bases numbered 10, after V lost 4 bases and J lost 5 bases. Germline V gives CDR1 SQVTM, CDR2 ANQGSEA. This CDR3 contains 15 residues. The CDR3, as DNA: TGCAGCGTTGGGGGGGCTAGCGGGGGCGGGGAGACCCAGTACTTC. This gives the protein CSVGGASGGGETQYF. The full variable domain, rest sourced from reference TRBV29-1 and TRBJ2-5, is SAVISQKPSRDICQRGTSLTIQCQVDSQVTMMFWYRQQPGQSLTLIATANQGSEATYESGFVIDKFPISRPNLTFSTLTVSNMSPEDSSIYLCSVGGASGGGETQYFGPGTRLLVL.

J is TRBJ2-3 and V is TRBV10-2; TRBD1 agrees at 8 bases. After removal of 7 bases from V and 4 bases from J, the junction contained 4 bases not matched to a gene. The CDR3 is 13 residues long. Germline V gene sequence: CDR1 WSHSY, CDR2 SAAADI. This CDR3 is CASTPQGADTQYF. In DNA form, the CDR3 reads TGCGCCAGCACCCCACAGGGGGCAGATACGCAGTATTTT.

This chain joins TRBV10-2 and TRBJ2-5; weak D call: TRBD2 (6 bases). The ends were cut back, 6 bases at V and 5 bases at J, with 13 bases in the middle. The CDR3 is made up of 13 amino acids. Germline V gene data show CDR1 as WSHSY and CDR2 as SAAADI. For the CDR3, the DNA is TGCGCCAGCAGGGGGAGGTCGGCGGAGACCCAGTACTTC. Amino acids: CASRGRSAETQYF.

The rearrangement uses TRBV19 and TRBJ2-1, with 9 nucleotides matching TRBD2. The V and J ends lost 8 bases and 9 bases, in that order; junction bases with no gene match: 14. Germline assignment: CDR1 LNHDA and CDR2 SQIVND (reference sequence). The CDR3 consists of 15 residues. The CDR3 is CASGYGTSRLREQFF. Written as DNA, the CDR3 is TGTGCCAGTGGGTATGGGACTAGCAGGCTGCGTGAGCAGTTCTTC.

The rearrangement uses TRBV29-1 and TRBJ2-1, with D uncertain. The germline V gene encodes CDR1 SQVTM and CDR2 ANQGSEA. CDR3 length: 13 amino acids. In nucleotides, the CDR3 is TGCAACGTACTAAGCGATACCTACAATGAGCAGTTCTTC. Translation gives CNVLSDTYNEQFF.

The V and J genes are TRBV28 and TRBJ2-7; tentatively, D is TRBD2 (6 bases). Germline CDR1 MDHEN, CDR2 SYDVKM. This CDR3 has 17 residues. The V end lost 3 bases, the J end lost 0 bases, and 18 bases lay between the germline ends. CDR3 in amino acids: CASSFGGGSKLSYEQYF. The CDR3, as DNA: TGTGCCAGCAGTTTTGGGGGAGGAAGTAAACTCTCCTACGAGCAGTACTTC. Full variable domain (missing parts from reference TRBV28 and TRBJ2-7): DVKVTQSSRYLVKRTGEKVFLECVQDMDHENMFWYRQDPGLGLRLIYFSYDVKMKEKGDIPEGYSVSREKKERFSLILESASTNQTSMYLCASSFGGGSKLSYEQYFGPGTRLTVT.

V is TRBV2 and J is TRBJ1-1; a weak D match, TRBD1 (5 bases). The CDR3 has 15 amino acids. V lost 2 bases, J lost 4 bases, and 14 bases lay in between. CDR1 and CDR2 (germline): SNHLY, FYNNEI. DNA for the CDR3: TGTGCCAGCAGTGAAATCCAGGGTTCTGGCACTGAAGCTTTCTTT. Translation: CASSEIQGSGTEAFF.

The chain uses TRBV4-1 and TRBJ2-1, with 13 bases fitting TRBD2. The V and J ends lost 2 bases and 0 bases, in that order; junction bases with no gene match: 13. CDR1 and CDR2 (germline): MGHRA, YSYEKL. The CDR3 totals 21 residues. CDR3 nucleotides: TGCGCCAGCAGCCAAAATTCCGGGACTAGCGGGACCCGGAGCTCCTACAATGAGCAGTTCTTC. Translation: CASSQNSGTSGTRSSYNEQFF.

This clone was found a few times. J is TRBJ1-2 and V is TRBV28, with unresolved D. CDR3 length equals 13 residues. Trimming shortened V by 5 bases and J by 7 bases, and 14 bases separated the two germline ends. CDR1 MDHEN and CDR2 SYDVKM come from the germline V gene. Written as DNA, the CDR3 is TGTGCCAGCAGTCCCACAGATCACCTTGGCTACACCTTC. Protein: CASSPTDHLGYTF.

J is TRBJ2-7 and V is TRBV6-5, with a tentative D call TRBD2 (6 bases). The V gene lost 0 bases and the J gene lost 3 bases, with 12 bases spanning the gap. CDR1 and CDR2 (germline): MNHEY, SVGAGI. The CDR3 extends over 15 amino acids. CDR3: CASSYSAMRDYEQYF. CDR3 DNA: TGTGCCAGCAGTTACTCGGCCATGCGGGACTACGAGCAGTACTTC.

The rearrangement links TRBV5-4 to TRBJ1-2; 9 bases are shared with TRBD1. Germline V CDR1 and CDR2: SGHNT, YYREEE (reference sequence). CDR3 length: 14 residues. V lost 4 bases to trimming and J lost 7 bases; unmatched junction nucleotides: 8. CDR3 residues: CASSPGTGKGGYTF. The CDR3 DNA reads as TGTGCCAGCAGCCCGGGGACAGGGAAAGGTGGCTACACCTTC.

The chain joins TRBV5-1 to TRBJ1-6; a weak D match, TRBD1 (5 bases). V lost 3 bases to trimming and J lost 10 bases, with 17 bases between them. The CDR3 is 15 amino acids. CDR1 and CDR2 (germline): SGHRS, YFSETQ. This chain's CDR3 is CASSSAETRASPLHF. The CDR3 DNA reads TGCGCCAGCAGCTCCGCCGAAACCAGGGCATCACCCCTCCACTTT.

Only a few counts were recorded for this clone. The chain employs TRBV10-3 and TRBJ1-1; D remains unclear. V was shortened by 2 bases and J by 3 bases, with 10 bases between the two germline ends. Germline V gene data show CDR1 as ENHRY and CDR2 as SYGVKD. This CDR3 contains 14 residues. The CDR3 nucleotides are TGTGCCATCAGTGAGGTGAGGATCGACACTGAAGCTTTCTTT. The encoded protein is CAISEVRIDTEAFF.

The chain employs TRBV6-1 and TRBJ2-2, with D maybe TRBD1 (6 bases). This CDR3 is 15 amino acids long. Germline V gene sequence: CDR1 MNHNS, CDR2 SASEGT. V lost 1 base to trimming and J lost 0 bases, with 6 bases between them. In DNA form, the CDR3 reads TGTGCCAGCAGTGAAGGGACAGCGAACACCGGGGAGCTGTTTTTT. Protein: CASSEGTANTGELFF.

The chain combines TRBV19 with TRBJ1-4; D ambiguous. The CDR3 is 16 amino acids. Germline V lookup: CDR1 LNHDA, CDR2 SQIVND (reference sequence). V was pared by 5 bases and J by 0 bases, with 13 bases between. In DNA, the CDR3 is TGTGCCAGTAGTGGCGGCAGAAAAGCAACTAATGAAAAACTGTTTTTT. Protein: CASSGGRKATNEKLFF.

Worth noting for this clone: At one of its ends the junction is not consistent with the germline gene, which may arise from a read error. Distinct nucleotide sequences in the sample also encode this CDR3. The chain couples TRBV5-4 to TRBJ1-1; D perhaps matches TRBD1 (5 bases). Germline CDR1 is SGHNT and CDR2 is YYREEE (reference sequence). The CDR3 has 14 amino acids. CDR3 region: CASSPGTKNTEAFF. As DNA, the CDR3 is TGTGCCAGCAGCCCCGGGACTAAGAACACCGAAGCTTTCTTT.

The chain employs TRBV7-6 and TRBJ2-7, with 9 nucleotides matching TRBD1. V dropped 2 bases and J dropped 7; count of bases not matched to a gene: 15. In germline, CDR1 is SGHVS, CDR2 FNYEAQ. CDR3 length: 17 amino acids. CDR3 protein: CASSLSAWGQGGWEQYF. The DNA for the CDR3 is TGTGCCAGCAGCTTATCGGCTTGGGGACAGGGAGGATGGGAGCAGTACTTC.

This clone has only one observation. The chain has TRBV7-2 and TRBJ2-2; 8 bases are a match to TRBD1. The CDR3 loop spans 17 amino acids. V was clipped by 2 bases and J by 3 bases; unmatched bases: 8. CDR1 and CDR2 (germline): SGHTA, FQGNSA. CDR3 bases: TGTGCCAGCAGCTTAAGAGCTCAGGGGGCGGACACCGGGGAGCTGTTTTTT. Encoded protein: CASSLRAQGADTGELFF.

The chain uses TRBV6-1 and TRBJ2-7; the D gene is possibly TRBD1 (5 bases). Between the trimmed V and J ends, which lost 4 bases and 0 bases, there was a span of 13 bases. The CDR3 sequence is 15 residues long. Germline V lookup: CDR1 MNHNS, CDR2 SASEGT. In DNA form, the CDR3 reads TGTGCCAGCAGTGGACAGCAAGAGGTCTCCTACGAGCAGTACTTC. Amino acid sequence: CASSGQQEVSYEQYF.

The J gene is TRBJ2-7, the V gene TRBV7-9, with a weak D call TRBD2 (6 bases). V gave up 4 bases and J gave up 5 bases, with 27 bases separating them. The CDR3 sequence is 18 residues long. Germline V lookup: CDR1 SEHNR, CDR2 FQNEAQ (reference sequence). CDR3: CASSSFWHSRFGGDEQYF. The CDR3, as DNA: TGTGCCAGCAGCTCGTTCTGGCATTCGCGTTTTGGCGGGGACGAGCAGTACTTC.